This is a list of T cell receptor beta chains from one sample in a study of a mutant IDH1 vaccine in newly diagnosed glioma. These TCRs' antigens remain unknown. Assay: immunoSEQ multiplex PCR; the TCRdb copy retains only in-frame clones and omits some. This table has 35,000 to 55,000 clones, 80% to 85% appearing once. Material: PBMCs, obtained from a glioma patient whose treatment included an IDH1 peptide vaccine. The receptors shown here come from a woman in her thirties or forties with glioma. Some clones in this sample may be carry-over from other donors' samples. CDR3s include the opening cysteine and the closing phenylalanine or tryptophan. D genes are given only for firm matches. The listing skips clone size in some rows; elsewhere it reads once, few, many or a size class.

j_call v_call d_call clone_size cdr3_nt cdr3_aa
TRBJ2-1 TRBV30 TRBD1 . TGTGCCCAACCAGCCGGGACAGGGGACTACAATGAGCAGTTCTTC CAQPAGTGDYNEQFF
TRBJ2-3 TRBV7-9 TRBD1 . TGTGCCAGCAGCGCCTACGGGGGACAGGGGAGCACAGATACGCAGTATTTT CASSAYGGQGSTDTQYF
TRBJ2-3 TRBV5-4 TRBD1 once TGTGCCAGCAGCTTGGCAGGACAGGGGTCGGATACGCAGTATTTT CASSLAGQGSDTQYF
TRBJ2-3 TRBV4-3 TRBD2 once TGCGCCAGCAGCCAAGAGGGCCCCCAACTAGCGGGAAGTACAGATACGCAGTATTTT CASSQEGPQLAGSTDTQYF
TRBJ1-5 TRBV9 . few TGTGCCAGCAGCGTAGGGTTGGGACAAGGGACACCCCAGCATTTT CASSVGLGQGTPQHF
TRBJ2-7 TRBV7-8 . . TGTGCCAGCAGCAGGGACCCTTTTCGGGAGCAGTACTTC CASSRDPFREQYF
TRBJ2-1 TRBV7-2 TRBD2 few TGTGCCAGCAGCTTACTAGCGGGGGCCTCTTCCTACAATGAGCAGTTCTTC CASSLLAGASSYNEQFF
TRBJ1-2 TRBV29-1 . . TGCAGCACCCGAGGGGGGGGGTTAGGCTATGGCTACACCTTC CSTRGGGLGYGYTF
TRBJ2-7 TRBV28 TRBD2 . TGTGCCAGCAGTTCCCATAGCGGGAGCTACGAGCAGTACTTC CASSSHSGSYEQYF
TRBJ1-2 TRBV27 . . TGTGCCAGCCTGGGTAGTGACTATGGCTACACCTTC CASLGSDYGYTF
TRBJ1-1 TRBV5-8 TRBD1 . TGTGCCAGCAGCTTCGGGACAGGGCGGATTAGGAACACTGAAGCTTTCTTT CASSFGTGRIRNTEAFF
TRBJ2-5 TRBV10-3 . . TGTGCCATCAGTGGTTTAGGAACCCAAGAGACCCAGTACTTC CAISGLGTQETQYF
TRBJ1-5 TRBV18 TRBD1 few TGTGCCAGCTCACTGGGGACAGGGGCGAAACATTTT CASSLGTGAKHF
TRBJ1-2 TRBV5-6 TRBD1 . TGTGCCAGCAGGTTGGGCCTAGGACAGGTCGCCTCCTATGGCTACACCTTC CASRLGLGQVASYGYTF
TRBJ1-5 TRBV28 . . TGTGCCAGCAGGGATTTTAAGTCAAACGAGCATTTT CASRDFKSNEHF
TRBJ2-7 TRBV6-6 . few TGTGCCAGCAGTTACTCTAGCCAAGCTACCTACGAGCAGTACTTC CASSYSSQATYEQYF
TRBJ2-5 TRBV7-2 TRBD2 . TGTGCCAGCAGCTTAGATCTCCCCCCGGGGGGGACCCAGTACTTC CASSLDLPPGGTQYF
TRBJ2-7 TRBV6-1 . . TGTGCCAGCAGCCGGACAGCCTACGAGCAGTACTTC CASSRTAYEQYF
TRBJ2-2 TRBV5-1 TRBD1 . TGCGCCAGCAGCTTGACAGGGGCCGGGGAGCTGTTTTTT CASSLTGAGELFF
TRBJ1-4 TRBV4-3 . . TGCGCCAGCAGCCAAGATGGACATTTAGAGGAAAAACTGTTTTTT CASSQDGHLEEKLFF
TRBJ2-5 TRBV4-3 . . TGCGCCAGCAGCCAAGCTACTAGCCCCGGAGAGACCCAGTACTTC CASSQATSPGETQYF
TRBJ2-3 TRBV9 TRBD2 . TGTGCCAGCAGCGCTGCTAGCGGGAGGGCCGGAAGAGATACGCAGTATTTT CASSAASGRAGRDTQYF
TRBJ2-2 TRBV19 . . TGTGCCAGTAGTATTAACTTTGGGGCGAACACCGGGGAGCTGTTTTTT CASSINFGANTGELFF
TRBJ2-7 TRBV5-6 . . TGTGCCAGCAGCTTCCAGGTTTTACCCTACGAGCAGTACTTC CASSFQVLPYEQYF
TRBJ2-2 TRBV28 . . TGTGCCAGCAGTCGGCAGACGAACACCGGGGAGCTGTTTTTT CASSRQTNTGELFF
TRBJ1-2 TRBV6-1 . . TGTGCCAGCAGTGAATTGGAGGCAGGTAGAGGCTACACCTTC CASSELEAGRGYTF
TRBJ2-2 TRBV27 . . TGTGCCAGCAGTGAAAGCGGACCGAACACCGGGGAGCTGTTTTTT CASSESGPNTGELFF
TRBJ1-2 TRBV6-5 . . TGTGCCAGCAGTTACTCGAGGGCTAACTATGGCTACACCTTC CASSYSRANYGYTF
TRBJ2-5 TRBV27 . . TGTGCCAGCAGCCCAGGGGTCGGGGCCCAAGAGACCCAGTACTTC CASSPGVGAQETQYF
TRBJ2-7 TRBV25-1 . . TGTGCCACGGACGGAAGCTCCTACGAGCAGTACTTC CATDGSSYEQYF
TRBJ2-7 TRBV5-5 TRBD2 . TGTGCCAGCACCGATCCGGGACGGGGGGCTAGCGGGAGCTCCTACGAGCAGTACTTC CASTDPGRGASGSSYEQYF
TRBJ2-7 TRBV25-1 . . TGTGCCAGCAGTGCCCCGCCCCGGGGCGAGCAGTACTTC CASSAPPRGEQYF
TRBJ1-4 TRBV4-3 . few TGCGCCAGCAGCCCCTCCCCGAGATCGTGGGGTGAAAAACTGTTTTTT CASSPSPRSWGEKLFF
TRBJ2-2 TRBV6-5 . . TGTGCCAGCAGCTCAGGGTCTATGGACACCGGGGAGCTGTTTTTT CASSSGSMDTGELFF
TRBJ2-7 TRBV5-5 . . TGTGCCAGCAGCTTGACCCGCTACGAGCAGTACTTC CASSLTRYEQYF